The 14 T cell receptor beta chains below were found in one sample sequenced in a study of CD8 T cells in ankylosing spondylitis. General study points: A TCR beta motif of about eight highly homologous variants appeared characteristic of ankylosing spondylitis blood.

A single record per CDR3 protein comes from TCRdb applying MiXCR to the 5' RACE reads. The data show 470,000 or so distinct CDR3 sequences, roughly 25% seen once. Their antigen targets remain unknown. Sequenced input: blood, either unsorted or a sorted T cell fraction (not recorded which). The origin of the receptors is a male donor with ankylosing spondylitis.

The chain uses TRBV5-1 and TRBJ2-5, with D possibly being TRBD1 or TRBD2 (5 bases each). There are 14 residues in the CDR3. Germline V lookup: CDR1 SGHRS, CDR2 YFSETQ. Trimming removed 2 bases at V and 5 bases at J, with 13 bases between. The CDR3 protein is CASSLKGPWETQYF. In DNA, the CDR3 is TGCGCCAGCAGCTTAAAGGGACCGTGGGAGACCCAGTACTTC.

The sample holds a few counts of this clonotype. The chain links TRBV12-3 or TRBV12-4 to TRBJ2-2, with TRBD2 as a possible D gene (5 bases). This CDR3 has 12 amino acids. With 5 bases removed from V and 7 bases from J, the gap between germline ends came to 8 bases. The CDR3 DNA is TGTGCCAGCAGTCCCGAGGGCGGGGAGCTGTTTTTT. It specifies CASSPEGGELFF.

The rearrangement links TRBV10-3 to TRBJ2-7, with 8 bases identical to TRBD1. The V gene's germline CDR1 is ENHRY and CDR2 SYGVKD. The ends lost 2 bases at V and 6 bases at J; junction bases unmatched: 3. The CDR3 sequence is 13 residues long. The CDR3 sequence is CAISEGTGVEQYV. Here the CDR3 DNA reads TGTGCCATCAGTGAGGGGACAGGTGTCGAGCAGTACGTC.

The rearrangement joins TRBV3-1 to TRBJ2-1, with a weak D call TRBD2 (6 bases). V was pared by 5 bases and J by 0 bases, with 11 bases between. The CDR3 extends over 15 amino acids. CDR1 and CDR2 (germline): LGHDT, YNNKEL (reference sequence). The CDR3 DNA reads TGTGCCAGCAGCGACGGGAGCTACTCCTACAATGAGCAGTTCTTC. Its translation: CASSDGSYSYNEQFF.

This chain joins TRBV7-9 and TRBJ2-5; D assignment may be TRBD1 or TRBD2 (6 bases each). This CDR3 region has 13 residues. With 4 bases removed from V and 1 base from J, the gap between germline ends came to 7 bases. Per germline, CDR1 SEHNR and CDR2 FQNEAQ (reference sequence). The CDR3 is CASSSGAQETQYF. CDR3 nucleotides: TGTGCCAGCAGCTCGGGGGCCCAAGAGACCCAGTACTTC.

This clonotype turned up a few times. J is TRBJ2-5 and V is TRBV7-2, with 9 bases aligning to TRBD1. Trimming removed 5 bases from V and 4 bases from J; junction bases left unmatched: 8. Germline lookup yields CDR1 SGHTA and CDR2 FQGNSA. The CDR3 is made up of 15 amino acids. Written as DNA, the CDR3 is TGTGCCAGCAGCGTCGACAGGGGGTCTGGAGAGACCCAGTACTTC. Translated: CASSVDRGSGETQYF. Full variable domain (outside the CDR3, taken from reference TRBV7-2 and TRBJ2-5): GAGVSQSPSNKVTEKGKDVELRCDPISGHTALYWYRQSLGQGLEFLIYFQGNSAPDKSGLPSDRFSAERTGGSVSTLTIQRTQQEDSAVYLCASSVDRGSGETQYFGPGTRLLVL.

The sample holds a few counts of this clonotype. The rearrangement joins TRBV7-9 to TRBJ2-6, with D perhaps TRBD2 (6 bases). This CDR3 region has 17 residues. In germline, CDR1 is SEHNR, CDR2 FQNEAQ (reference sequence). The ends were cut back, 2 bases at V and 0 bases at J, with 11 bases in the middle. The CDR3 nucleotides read TGTGCCAGCAGCTTAACGGGAGCTACCTCTGGGGCCAACGTCCTGACTTTC. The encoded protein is CASSLTGATSGANVLTF.

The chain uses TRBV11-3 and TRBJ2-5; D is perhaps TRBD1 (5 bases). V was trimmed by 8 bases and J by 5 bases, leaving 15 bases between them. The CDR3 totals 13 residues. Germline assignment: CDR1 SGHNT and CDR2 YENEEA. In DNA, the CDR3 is TGTGCCAGCGCAGGGCTCGCTCTTGAGACCCAGTACTTC. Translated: CASAGLALETQYF. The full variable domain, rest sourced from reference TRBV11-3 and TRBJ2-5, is EAGVVQSPRYKIIEKKQPVAFWCNPISGHNTLYWYLQNLGQGPELLIRYENEEAVDDSQLPKDRFSAERLKGVDSTLKIQPAELGDSAVYLCASAGLALETQYFGPGTRLLVL.

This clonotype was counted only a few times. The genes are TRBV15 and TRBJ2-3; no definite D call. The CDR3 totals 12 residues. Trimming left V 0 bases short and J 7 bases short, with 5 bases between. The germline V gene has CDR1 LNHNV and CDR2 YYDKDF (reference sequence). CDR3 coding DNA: TGTGCCACCAGCAGAGATGCGAATACGCAGTATTTT. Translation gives CATSRDANTQYF.

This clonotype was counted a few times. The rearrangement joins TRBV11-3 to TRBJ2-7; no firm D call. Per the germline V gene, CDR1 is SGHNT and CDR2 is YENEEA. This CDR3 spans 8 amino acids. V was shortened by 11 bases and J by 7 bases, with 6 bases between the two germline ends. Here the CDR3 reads CARWEQYV. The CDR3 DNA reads TGTGCCCGGTGGGAGCAGTACGTC.

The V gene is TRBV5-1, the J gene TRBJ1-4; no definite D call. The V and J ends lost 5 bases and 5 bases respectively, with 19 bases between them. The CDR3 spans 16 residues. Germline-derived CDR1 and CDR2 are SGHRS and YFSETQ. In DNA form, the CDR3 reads TGCGCCAGCAGTAAGGAACCACACTTCGAAAATGAAAAACTGTTTTTT. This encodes CASSKEPHFENEKLFF.

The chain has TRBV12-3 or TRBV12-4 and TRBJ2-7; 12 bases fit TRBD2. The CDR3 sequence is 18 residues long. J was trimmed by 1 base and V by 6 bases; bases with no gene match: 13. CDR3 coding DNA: TGTGCCAGCAGAGCCCGTGGGGCTAGCGGGAGGGATTCCTACGAGCAGTACGTC. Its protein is CASRARGASGRDSYEQYV.

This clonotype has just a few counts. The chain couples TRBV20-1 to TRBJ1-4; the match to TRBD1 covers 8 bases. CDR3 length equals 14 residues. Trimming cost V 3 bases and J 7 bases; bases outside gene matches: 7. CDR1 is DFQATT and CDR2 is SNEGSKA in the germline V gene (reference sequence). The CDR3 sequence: CSARAGQGFEKLFF. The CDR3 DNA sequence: TGCAGTGCTAGGGCCGGACAGGGTTTTGAAAAACTGTTTTTT.

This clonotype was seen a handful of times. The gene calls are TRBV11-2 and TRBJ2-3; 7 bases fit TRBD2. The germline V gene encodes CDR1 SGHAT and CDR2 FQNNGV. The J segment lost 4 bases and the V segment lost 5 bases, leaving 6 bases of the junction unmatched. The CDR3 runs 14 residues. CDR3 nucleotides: TGTGCCAGCAGCACACGAGGACTAGCAGATACGCAGTATTTT. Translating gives CASSTRGLADTQYF.